A single sample gave rise to the 25 T cell receptor beta chains below, sequenced in a study of human CD8 memory T cell subsets. Scientists made TCR beta libraries using UMI-labeled 5' RACE. TCRdb derives one entry per CDR3 protein from the 5' RACE reads, leaving out DNA. The table lists 5,000 to 7,000 distinct CDR3 sequences. Material for sequencing was CD8+ T cells from PBMCs. These receptors were taken from a human donor in good health.

This chain uses TRBV6-1 with TRBJ2-7; absent DNA, TCRdb's TRBD1 call cannot be checked. The CDR3 length is 14 residues. CDR1 is MNHNS, CDR2 SASEGT, per germline. CDR3 protein: CASSDGQGSHEQYF.

This chain joins TRBV29-1 and TRBJ2-1. Germline V gene sequence: CDR1 SQVTM, CDR2 ANQGSEA. This CDR3 comprises 11 residues. CDR3 in amino acids: CSVEWGSMQFF.

The chain is built from TRBV28 and TRBJ1-1; TCRdb calls TRBD1, which cannot be checked without DNA. CDR1 is MDHEN and CDR2 is SYDVKM in the germline V gene. CDR3 length equals 14 residues. CDR3 sequence: CASTLQGSGAEAFF. Based on the CDR3 plus reference TRBV28 and TRBJ1-1, the full variable domain is DVKVTQSSRYLVKRTGEKVFLECVQDMDHENMFWYRQDPGLGLRLIYFSYDVKMKEKGDIPEGYSVSREKKERFSLILESASTNQTSMYLCASTLQGSGAEAFFGQGTRLTVV.

The V call is TRBV11-2, the J call TRBJ2-3; lacking DNA, the TRBD2 call made by TCRdb goes unchecked. The germline V gene has CDR1 SGHAT and CDR2 FQNNGV. The CDR3 has 14 amino acids. The CDR3 here is CASSLAGGSDTQYF.

Judged by frequency, this clonotype is medium-sized. The chain employs TRBV11-3 and TRBJ1-1. CDR3 length: 13 residues. Germline CDR1 reads SGHNT; CDR2 reads YENEEA. CDR3 region: CASSLEGSREAFF.

The chain couples TRBV29-1 to TRBJ2-3; without DNA, the TCRdb call of TRBD1 cannot be checked. In germline, CDR1 is SQVTM, CDR2 ANQGSEA. This CDR3 comprises 16 residues. CDR3 residues: CSVEDKVHNPADTQYF.

V usage is TRBV6-2 or TRBV6-3 and J usage is TRBJ1-5. The germline V gene encodes CDR1 MNHEY and CDR2 SVGEGT. The CDR3 loop spans 13 amino acids. The CDR3 reads CASRLRAAQPQHF.

This clonotype is classed as medium-sized (0.01 to 0.1%) by frequency. The chain employs TRBV7-6 and TRBJ2-5; absent DNA, TCRdb's TRBD1 call cannot be checked. The CDR3 covers 14 residues. Germline V lookup: CDR1 SGHVS, CDR2 FNYEAQ. The CDR3 region is CASSLWTGKETQYF. The entire variable domain, with the rest obtained from reference TRBV7-6 and TRBJ2-5, is as follows: GAGVSQSPRYKVTKRGQDVALRCDPISGHVSLYWYRQALGQGPEFLTYFNYEAQQDKSGLPNDRFSAERPEGSISTLTIQRTEQRDSAMYRCASSLWTGKETQYFGPGTRLLVL.

The V call is TRBV12-3 or TRBV12-4, the J call TRBJ2-3. The CDR3 spans 15 residues. Here the CDR3 reads CASSLGLSSTDTQYF.

This clonotype is medium-sized by frequency. This chain's CDR3 is CASSVALENIQYF. This chain uses TRBV9 with TRBJ2-4. This CDR3 is 13 amino acids long. In germline, CDR1 is SGDLS, CDR2 YYNGEE.

This rearrangement joins TRBV7-2 to TRBJ2-3; TCRdb's D call, TRBD1, is unchecked because there is no DNA. Germline-derived CDR1 and CDR2 are SGHTA and FQGNSA. The CDR3 covers 16 residues. Here the CDR3 reads CASSQWDRESTDTQYF.

The chain joins TRBV2 to TRBJ1-4; TCRdb's D call, TRBD1, is unchecked because there is no DNA. Germline CDR1 SNHLY, CDR2 FYNNEI. The CDR3 totals 13 residues. The CDR3 is CASRAIGDEKLFF.

The chain combines TRBV3-1 with TRBJ2-1; absent DNA, TCRdb's TRBD2 call cannot be checked. Germline V CDR1 and CDR2: LGHDT, YNNKEL (reference sequence). This CDR3 is 16 amino acids long. CDR3 residues: CASSRSLAGAGDEQFF.

V usage is TRBV18 and J usage is TRBJ2-1. The CDR3 length is 16 residues. Germline V gene lookup returns CDR1 KGHSH and CDR2 LQKENI. The CDR3 sequence: CASSPLERSSYNEQFF.

This chain uses TRBV12-3 or TRBV12-4 with TRBJ2-2; no DNA is available, so the TRBD1 call from TCRdb remains unchecked. This CDR3 contains 12 residues. The CDR3 reads CAWPGGPGELFF.

J is TRBJ1-5 and V is TRBV12-3 or TRBV12-4. The CDR3 spans 13 residues. CDR3 amino acids: CASSFRSNQPQHF.

The chain has TRBV7-8 and TRBJ2-3; no DNA is available, so the TRBD1 call from TCRdb remains unchecked. The CDR3 length is 16 residues. Germline V gene lookup returns CDR1 SGHVS and CDR2 FQNEAQ. The CDR3 protein is CASSLEGGEDPDTQYF.

The rearrangement joins TRBV20-1 to TRBJ2-1; checking the TCRdb D call of TRBD2 is not possible without DNA. In germline, CDR1 is DFQATT, CDR2 SNEGSKA (reference sequence). This CDR3 region has 17 residues. The CDR3 loop reads CSARDRLTSGSDNEQFF.

Considering frequency, this clonotype is medium-sized. The chain links TRBV6-6 to TRBJ2-7; TCRdb designates TRBD1, a call that cannot be tested without DNA. Germline V gene lookup returns CDR1 MNHNY and CDR2 SVGAGI (reference sequence). This CDR3 comprises 12 residues. The CDR3 loop reads CASGTGSYEQYF.

The chain uses TRBV28 and TRBJ2-7; without DNA, the TCRdb call of TRBD1 cannot be checked. The CDR3 consists of 15 residues. The germline gives CDR1 MDHEN, CDR2 SYDVKM. CDR3: CASSQGTGDSYEQYF.

J is TRBJ2-4 and V is TRBV7-9; no DNA is available, so the TRBD1 call from TCRdb remains unchecked. The CDR3 totals 12 residues. The V gene's germline CDR1 is SEHNR and CDR2 FQNEAQ (reference sequence). CDR3 amino acids: CASSLFGGHQYF.

This clonotype registers medium-sized by frequency. This chain joins TRBV6-2 or TRBV6-3 and TRBJ2-7; TCRdb proposes TRBD1, but this gene call is untestable without DNA. CDR3 length equals 15 residues. The germline V gene encodes CDR1 MNHEY and CDR2 SVGEGT. The CDR3 sequence is CASSYSGHGSYEQYF.

This rearrangement joins TRBV6-2 or TRBV6-3 to TRBJ1-5; TCRdb indicates TRBD1, and absent DNA this call remains unverified. CDR1 and CDR2 from the germline V gene are MNHEY and SVGEGT. This CDR3 contains 13 residues. CDR3 sequence: CATLRVMGQPQHF.

This clonotype shows up as medium-sized (0.01 to 0.1%) by frequency. The chain employs TRBV5-5 and TRBJ1-1. Germline CDR1 and CDR2: SGHKS and YYEKEE (reference sequence). The length of the CDR3 is 14 residues. CDR3 loop: CASSLDTMNTEAFF. Combining the CDR3 with reference TRBV5-5 and TRBJ1-1 gives the whole variable domain DAGVTQSPTHLIKTRGQQVTLRCSPISGHKSVSWYQQVLGQGPQFIFQYYEKEERGRGNFPDRFSARQFPNYSSELNVNALLLGDSALYLCASSLDTMNTEAFFGQGTRLTVV.

This chain links TRBV4-1 with TRBJ1-4; TCRdb picks TRBD1, but there is no DNA to check that call. This CDR3 has 14 amino acids. Germline lookup yields CDR1 MGHRA and CDR2 YSYEKL. The CDR3 loop reads CASSSRQGDEKLFF.